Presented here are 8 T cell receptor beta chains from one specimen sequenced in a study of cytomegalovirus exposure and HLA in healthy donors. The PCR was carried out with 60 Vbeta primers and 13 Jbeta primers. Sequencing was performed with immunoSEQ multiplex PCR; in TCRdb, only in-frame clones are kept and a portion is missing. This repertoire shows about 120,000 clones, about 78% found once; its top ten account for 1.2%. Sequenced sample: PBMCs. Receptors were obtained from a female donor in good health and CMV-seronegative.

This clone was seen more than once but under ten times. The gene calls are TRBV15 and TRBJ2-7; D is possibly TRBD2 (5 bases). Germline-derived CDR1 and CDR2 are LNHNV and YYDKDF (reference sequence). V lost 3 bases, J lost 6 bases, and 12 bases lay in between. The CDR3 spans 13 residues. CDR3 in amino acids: CATSRGDKAEQYF. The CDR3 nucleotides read TGTGCCACCAGCAGGGGAGATAAAGCCGAGCAGTACTTC.

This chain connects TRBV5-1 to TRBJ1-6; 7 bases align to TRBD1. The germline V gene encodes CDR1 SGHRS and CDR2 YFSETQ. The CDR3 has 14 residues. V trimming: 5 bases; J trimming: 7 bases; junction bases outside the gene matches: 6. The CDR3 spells CASRIGDSNSPLHF. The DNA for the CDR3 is TGCGCCAGCAGAATAGGGGACAGCAATTCACCCCTCCACTTT.

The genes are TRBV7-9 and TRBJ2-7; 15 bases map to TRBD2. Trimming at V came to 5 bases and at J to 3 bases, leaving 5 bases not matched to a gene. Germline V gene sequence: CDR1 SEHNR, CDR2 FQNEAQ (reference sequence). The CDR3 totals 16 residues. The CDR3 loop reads CASSAPGLAGGYEQYF. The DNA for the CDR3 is TGTGCCAGCAGCGCACCGGGACTAGCGGGGGGCTACGAGCAGTACTTC.

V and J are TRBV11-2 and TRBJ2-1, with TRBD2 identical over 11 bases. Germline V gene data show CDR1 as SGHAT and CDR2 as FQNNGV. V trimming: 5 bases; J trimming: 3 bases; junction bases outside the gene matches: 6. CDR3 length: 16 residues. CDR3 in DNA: TGTGCCAGCAGCGTCCGACTAGCGGGGATCTACAATGAGCAGTTCTTC. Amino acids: CASSVRLAGIYNEQFF.

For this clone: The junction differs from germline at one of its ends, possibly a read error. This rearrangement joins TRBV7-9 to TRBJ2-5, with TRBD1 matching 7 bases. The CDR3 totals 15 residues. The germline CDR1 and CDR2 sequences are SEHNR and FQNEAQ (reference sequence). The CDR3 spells CSSSSVTGRQETQYF. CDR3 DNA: TGTTCCAGCAGCTCCGTGACAGGGCGCCAAGAGACCCAGTACTTC.

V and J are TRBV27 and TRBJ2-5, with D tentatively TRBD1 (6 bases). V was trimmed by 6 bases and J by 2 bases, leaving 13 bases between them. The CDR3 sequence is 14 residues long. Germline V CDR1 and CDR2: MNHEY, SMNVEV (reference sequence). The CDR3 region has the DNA TGTGCCAGCAGACCGTACAGGGTACAAGAGACCCAGTACTTC. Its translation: CASRPYRVQETQYF.

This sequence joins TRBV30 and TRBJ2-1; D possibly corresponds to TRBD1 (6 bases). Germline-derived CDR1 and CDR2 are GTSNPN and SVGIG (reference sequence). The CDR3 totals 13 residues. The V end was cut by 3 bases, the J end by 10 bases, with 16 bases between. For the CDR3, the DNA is TGTGCCTGGAGAGAAAAAGGGGGAACAGAGCAGTTCTTC. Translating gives CAWREKGGTEQFF.

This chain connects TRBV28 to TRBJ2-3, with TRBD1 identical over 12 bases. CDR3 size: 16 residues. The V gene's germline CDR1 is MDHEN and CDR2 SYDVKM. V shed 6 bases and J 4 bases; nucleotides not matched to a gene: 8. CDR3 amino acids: CASRNRDRGLPDTQYF. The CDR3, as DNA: TGTGCCAGCAGGAACCGGGACAGGGGGCTCCCAGATACGCAGTATTTT.